The clone carrying this T cell receptor beta chain was observed a few times. This sample was included in a study of blood T cells in healthy people across ages. A second 7 to 11 cycle PCR used barcoded and J-beta primers. A template-switch adaptor that had 12 random nucleotides put a tag on each cDNA molecule. A single record per CDR3 protein comes from TCRdb applying MiXCR to the 5' RACE reads. The data show around 1,900,000 distinct CDR3 sequences, about 39% seen once. Germline V lookup: CDR1 SSHAT, CDR2 FNYEAQ (reference sequence). V was trimmed by 1 base and J by 0 bases, leaving 11 bases between them. CDR3 length: 16 residues.

The receptor was isolated from a human donor in good health. Sample: blood. The J gene is TRBJ2-3, the V gene TRBV7-7; no definite D call. The CDR3 region is CASSLGSLSSTDTQYF. The CDR3, as DNA: TGTGCCAGCAGCTTAGGCTCCTTGTCTAGCACAGATACGCAGTATTTT.